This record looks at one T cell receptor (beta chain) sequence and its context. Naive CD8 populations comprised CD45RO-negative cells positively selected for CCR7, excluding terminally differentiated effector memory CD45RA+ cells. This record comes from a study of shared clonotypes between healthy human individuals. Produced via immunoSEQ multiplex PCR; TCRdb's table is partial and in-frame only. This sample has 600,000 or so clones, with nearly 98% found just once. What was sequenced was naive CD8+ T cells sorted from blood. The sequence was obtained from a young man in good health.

The CDR3 loop reads CASSEAPVGVQVFYEQYF. Written as DNA, the CDR3 is TGTGCCAGCAGTGAAGCACCCGTGGGGGTTCAGGTTTTCTACGAGCAGTACTTC. The chain recombines TRBV2 with TRBJ2-7; D may be TRBD1 or TRBD2 (5 bases each). V shed 0 bases and J shed 3 bases, with 21 bases lying between them. This CDR3 has 18 amino acids. Germline V CDR1 and CDR2: SNHLY, FYNNEI.